This T cell receptor beta chain was documented in a study of CD8+CD57+ T cells in acquired aplastic anemia. Study-wide context: The DNA of sorted CD4+ and CD8+ cells averaged 3.2 ug. Overall study findings and caveats: The same twenty-nine CD8+ CDR3 sequences occurred in patients and in controls.

Notes on this clonotype: The antigen remains undetermined.

The V gene end was trimmed by 6 bases and the J gene end by 6 bases; junction bases not matched to a gene: 9. This CDR3 contains 14 residues. The TCR beta profiling, which covered VDJ combination and CDR3 sequence, was carried out using genomic DNA as the template. One entry per CDR3 protein, called by TCRdb with MiXCR from the reads. In the table there are 150,000 to 200,000 distinct CDR3 sequences, 55% to 70% of which are singletons. The chain is built from TRBV12-3 or TRBV12-4 and TRBJ1-2; TRBD1 agrees at 8 bases. The specimen sequenced was sorted CD4+, CD8+, or CD8+CD57+ T cells (not recorded which) from PBMCs. This receptor was taken from a human donor with severe aplastic anemia or a healthy control (not recorded which). The CDR3: CASSTRDRQDGYTF. The CDR3 nucleotides read TGTGCCAGCAGCACCCGGGACAGGCAGGATGGCTACACCTTC.